This TCR beta chain was recovered during a study of blood T cell repertoires in COVID-19. Study-wide background: Donors in the United States, Italy and Spain gave samples during acute or convalescent COVID-19. The cDNA or gDNA used as material had been derived from T cells, B-cell-depleted T cells, or PBMCs.

V was cut by 6 bases and J by 5 bases, with 7 bases left in between. This CDR3 contains 10 residues. Per the germline V gene, CDR1 is DFQATT and CDR2 is SNEGSKA (reference sequence). Authors' analysis steps: Estimated nucleated cell counts came from reference gene primer amplification. The assay was immunoSEQ multiplex PCR, and TCRdb's table has in-frame clones only and misses some. V, J and clone size are taken as reported in that table, and D and trimming were inferred from the DNA itself. The data contain fewer than 110,000 clones, about 92% of them singletons. This sequence joins TRBV20-1 and TRBJ2-5; D is uncertain. Sequenced sample: peripheral blood. The receptor was derived from a middle-aged man with active COVID-19. CDR3 sequence reads: CSAHTETQYF. As DNA, the CDR3 is TGCAGTGCACACACCGAGACCCAGTACTTC.